This T cell receptor (beta chain) was identified in a study of blood T cell repertoires in COVID-19. Here immunoSEQ multiplex PCR was the method, and the copy in TCRdb shows in-frame clones only, minus some. The table lists 100,000 or so clones, more than 90% of them singletons. Of note for this clone: This CDR3 is also generated by other DNA sequences in the sample.

Deletions cut 3 bases from V and 4 bases from J, with 5 bases between. This CDR3 spans 12 amino acids. The sequence was collected from a human donor with active COVID-19. The donor label of this sample is uncertain. The sequencing sample was made of peripheral blood. V gene TRBV12-3 or TRBV12-4 combines with J gene TRBJ2-3; no clear D. CDR3 nucleotides: TGTGCCAGCAGTTTCCTCCCAGATACGCAGTATTTT. It translates to CASSFLPDTQYF.